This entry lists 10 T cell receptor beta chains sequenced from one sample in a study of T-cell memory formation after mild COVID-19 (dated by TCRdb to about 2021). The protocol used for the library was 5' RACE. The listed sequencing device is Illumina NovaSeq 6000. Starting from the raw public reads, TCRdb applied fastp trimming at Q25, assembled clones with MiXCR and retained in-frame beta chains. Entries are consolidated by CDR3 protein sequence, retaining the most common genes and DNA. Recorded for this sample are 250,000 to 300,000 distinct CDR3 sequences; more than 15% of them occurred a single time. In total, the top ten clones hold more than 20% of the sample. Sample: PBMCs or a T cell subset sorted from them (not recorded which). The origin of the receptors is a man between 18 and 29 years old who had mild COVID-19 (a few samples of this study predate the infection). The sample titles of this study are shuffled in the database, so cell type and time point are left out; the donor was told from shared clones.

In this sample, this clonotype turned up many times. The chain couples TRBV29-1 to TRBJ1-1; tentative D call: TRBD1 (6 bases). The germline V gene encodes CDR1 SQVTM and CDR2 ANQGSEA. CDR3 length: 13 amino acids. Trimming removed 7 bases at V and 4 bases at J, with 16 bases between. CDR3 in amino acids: CSGRDTWGTEAFF. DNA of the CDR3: TGCAGCGGCAGGGACACCTGGGGCACTGAAGCTTTCTTT.

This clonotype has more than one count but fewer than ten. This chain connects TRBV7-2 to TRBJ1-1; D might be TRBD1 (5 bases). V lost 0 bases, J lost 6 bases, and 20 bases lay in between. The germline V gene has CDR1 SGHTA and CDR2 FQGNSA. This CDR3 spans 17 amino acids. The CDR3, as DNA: TGTGCCAGCAGCTTAGCTCCGATCCCCAGGGAGTACTCTGAAGCTTTCTTT. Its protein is CASSLAPIPREYSEAFF.

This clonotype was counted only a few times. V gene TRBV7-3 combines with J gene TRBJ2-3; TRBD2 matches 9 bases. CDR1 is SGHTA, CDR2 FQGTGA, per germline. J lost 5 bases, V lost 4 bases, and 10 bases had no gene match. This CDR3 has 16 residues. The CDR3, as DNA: TGTGCCAGCAGCTCAAGACTAGCGGACCTAGGAGATACGCAGTATTTT. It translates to CASSSRLADLGDTQYF.

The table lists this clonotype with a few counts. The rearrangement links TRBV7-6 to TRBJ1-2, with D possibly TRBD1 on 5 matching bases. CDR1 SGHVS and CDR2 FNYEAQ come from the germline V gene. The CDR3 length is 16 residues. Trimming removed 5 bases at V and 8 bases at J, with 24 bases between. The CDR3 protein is CASSPQAGTPFEGYTF. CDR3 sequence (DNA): TGTGCCAGCAGCCCTCAGGCCGGGACCCCATTCGAGGGCTACACCTTC.

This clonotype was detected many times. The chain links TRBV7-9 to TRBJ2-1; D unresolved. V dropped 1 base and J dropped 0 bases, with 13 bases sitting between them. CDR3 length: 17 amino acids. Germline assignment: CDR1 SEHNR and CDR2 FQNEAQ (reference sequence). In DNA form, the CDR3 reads TGTGCCAGCAGCTTAGAGGCAGCCGGTAGCTCCTACAATGAGCAGTTCTTC. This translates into CASSLEAAGSSYNEQFF. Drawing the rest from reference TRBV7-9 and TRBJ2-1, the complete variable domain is DTGVSQNPRHKITKRGQNVTFRCDPISEHNRLYWYRQTLGQGPEFLTYFQNEAQLEKSRLLSDRFSAERPKGSFSTLEIQRTEQGDSAMYLCASSLEAAGSSYNEQFFGPGTRLTVL.

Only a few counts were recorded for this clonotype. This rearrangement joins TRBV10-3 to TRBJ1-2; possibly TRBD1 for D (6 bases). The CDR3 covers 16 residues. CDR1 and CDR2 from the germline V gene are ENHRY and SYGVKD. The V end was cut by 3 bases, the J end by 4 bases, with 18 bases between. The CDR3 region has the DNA TGTGCCATCAGTGATTTAGCCGAACTGGACAGCTATGGCTACACCTTC. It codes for CAISDLAELDSYGYTF.

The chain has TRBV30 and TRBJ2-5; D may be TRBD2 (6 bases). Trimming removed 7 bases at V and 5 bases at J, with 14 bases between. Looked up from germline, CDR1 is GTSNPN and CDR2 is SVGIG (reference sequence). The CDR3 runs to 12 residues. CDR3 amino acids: CASKRGSETQYF. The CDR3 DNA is TGTGCCTCGAAACGGGGGTCGGAGACCCAGTACTTC.

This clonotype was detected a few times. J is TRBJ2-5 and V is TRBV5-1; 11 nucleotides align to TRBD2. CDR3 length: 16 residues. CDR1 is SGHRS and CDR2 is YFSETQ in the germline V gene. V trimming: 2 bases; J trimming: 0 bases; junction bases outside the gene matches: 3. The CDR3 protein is CASSFASGGNQETQYF. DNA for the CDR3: TGCGCCAGCAGCTTCGCTAGCGGGGGGAACCAAGAGACCCAGTACTTC.

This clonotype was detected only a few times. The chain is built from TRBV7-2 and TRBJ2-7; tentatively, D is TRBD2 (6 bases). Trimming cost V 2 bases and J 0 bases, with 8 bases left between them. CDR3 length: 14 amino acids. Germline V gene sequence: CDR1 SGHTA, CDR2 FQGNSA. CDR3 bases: TGTGCCAGCAGCTTACAGGGAGGCTCCTACGAGCAGTACTTC. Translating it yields CASSLQGGSYEQYF.

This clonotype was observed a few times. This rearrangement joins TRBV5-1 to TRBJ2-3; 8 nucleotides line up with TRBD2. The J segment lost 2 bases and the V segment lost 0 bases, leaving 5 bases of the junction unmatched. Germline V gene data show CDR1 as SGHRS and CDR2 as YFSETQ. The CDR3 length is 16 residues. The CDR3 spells CASSLVLAALTDTQYF. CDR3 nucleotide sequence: TGCGCCAGCAGCTTGGTACTAGCGGCCCTCACAGATACGCAGTATTTT. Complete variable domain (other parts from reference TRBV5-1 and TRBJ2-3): KAGVTQTPRYLIKTRGQQVTLSCSPISGHRSVSWYQQTPGQGLQFLFEYFSETQRNKGNFPGRFSGRQFSNSRSEMNVSTLELGDSALYLCASSLVLAALTDTQYFGPGTRLTVL.